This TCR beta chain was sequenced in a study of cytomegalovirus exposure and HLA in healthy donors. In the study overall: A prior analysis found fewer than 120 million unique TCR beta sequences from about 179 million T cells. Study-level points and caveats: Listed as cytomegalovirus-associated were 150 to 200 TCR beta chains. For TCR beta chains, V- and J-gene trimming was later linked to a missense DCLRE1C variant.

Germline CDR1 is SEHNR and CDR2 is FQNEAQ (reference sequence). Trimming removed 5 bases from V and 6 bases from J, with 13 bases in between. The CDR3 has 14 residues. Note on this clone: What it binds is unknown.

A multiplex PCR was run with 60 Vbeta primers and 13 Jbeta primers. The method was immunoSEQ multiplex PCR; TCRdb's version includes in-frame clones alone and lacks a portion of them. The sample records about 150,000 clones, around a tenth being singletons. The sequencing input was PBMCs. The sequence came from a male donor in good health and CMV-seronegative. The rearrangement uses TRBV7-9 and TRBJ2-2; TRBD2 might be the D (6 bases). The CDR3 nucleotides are TGTGCCAGCAGCCCTAACGGGGGTGCCGGGGAGCTGTTTTTT. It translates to CASSPNGGAGELFF.